The rows below give T cell receptor beta chains drawn from one sample of a study of cytomegalovirus exposure and HLA in healthy donors. The protocol was immunoSEQ multiplex PCR, while the TCRdb copy is restricted to in-frame clones and leaves out a portion. The sample records 170,000 or so clones, 84% being singletons. The sample taken for sequencing was PBMCs. All receptors come from a girl between 10 and 17 years old in good health and CMV-seropositive. Each CDR3 is given with its conserved first and last residue. A D gene is named only where the DNA matches it firmly. The size entry is marked missing in some rows and otherwise reads once, few, many or a size class.

D gene	V gene	J gene	clone size	CDR3 DNA	CDR3 protein
NA	TRBV5-6	TRBJ2-1	NA	TGTGCCAGCAGCTTGGACGCAGGCCCGAGGGTCAATGAGCAGTTCTTC	CASSLDAGPRVNEQFF
TRBD2	TRBV9	TRBJ2-5	NA	TGTGCCAGCAGCGTAGCGAGCGGGGGCCAAGAGACCCAGTACTTC	CASSVASGGQETQYF
TRBD1	TRBV7-7	TRBJ1-1	NA	TGTGCTAGCAGCTCACGGACAGGAGATGATGTTTTCTTT	CASSSRTGDDVFF
TRBD2	TRBV5-1	TRBJ2-2	NA	TGCGCCAGCAGCCCAGGAGCGGGGGACAACACCGGGGAGCTGTTTTTT	CASSPGAGDNTGELFF
TRBD1	TRBV4-2	TRBJ2-7	NA	TGTGCCAGCAGCCCTGCGGGACAGGCCGCCTACGAGCAGTACTTC	CASSPAGQAAYEQYF
NA	TRBV11-3	TRBJ1-4	NA	TGTGCCAGCAGCATTGGGGAACAAGGGAGGCATGAAAAACTGTTTTTT	CASSIGEQGRHEKLFF
NA	TRBV5-1	TRBJ1-5	NA	TGCGCCAGCAGCTTGGTCCCCGGCTCCGGGAGGCCCCAGCATTTT	CASSLVPGSGRPQHF
NA	TRBV11-2	TRBJ1-1	once	TGTGCCAGCAGCTTAGGAAATGCGGGGCTGTCTTTCTTT	CASSLGNAGLSFF
NA	TRBV30	TRBJ1-2	NA	TGTGCCCACGGGGGGATAAACTATGGCTACACCTTC	CAHGGINYGYTF
NA	TRBV19	TRBJ2-1	NA	TGTGCCAGTAGCTCAACAGCAGGCTATGAGCAGTTCTTC	CASSSTAGYEQFF
NA	TRBV5-4	TRBJ1-1	NA	TGTGCCAGCAAAATGCAGGGAAGTGAAGCTTTCTTT	CASKMQGSEAFF
NA	TRBV6-5	TRBJ1-4	NA	TGTGCCAGCAGTTACTCGGGGAGCGGGTATGAAAAACTGTTTTTT	CASSYSGSGYEKLFF
NA	TRBV7-9	TRBJ1-2	NA	TGTGCCAGCAGCTCCGAAGCGGCCTATCAGGTTACCTTC	CASSSEAAYQVTF
TRBD2	TRBV9	TRBJ2-5	NA	TGTGCCAGCAGCGTAGATCCTAGCGGCAATAAGGAGACCCAGTACTTC	CASSVDPSGNKETQYF
NA	TRBV5-8	TRBJ1-5	few	TGTGCCAGCAGCTTGGTTGAGGGGCCCCAGCATTTT	CASSLVEGPQHF
TRBD1	TRBV9	TRBJ1-1	NA	TGTGCCAGCAGCGCAGTCGGGACAGGGAACACTGAAGCTTTCTTT	CASSAVGTGNTEAFF
NA	TRBV7-8	TRBJ1-1	NA	TGTGCCAGCAGCGGAGACGGGGGGGACACTGAAGCTTTCTTT	CASSGDGGDTEAFF
NA	TRBV28	TRBJ1-1	few	TGTGCCAGCAGTTTGTGGTGGGGGGGGAACACTGAAGCTTTCTTT	CASSLWWGGNTEAFF
TRBD1	TRBV19	TRBJ1-2	NA	TGTGCCAGTACTCAACCGGCGGGCAGGGGGAACGGCTACACCTTC	CASTQPAGRGNGYTF
NA	TRBV7-9	TRBJ1-1	NA	TGTACCAGCAGCGGCAACACTGAAGCTTTCTTT	CTSSGNTEAFF
TRBD1	TRBV5-1	TRBJ1-6	NA	TGCGCCAGCCGCGTTGGGACAGGGGGCGATTCACCCCTCCACTTT	CASRVGTGGDSPLHF
NA	TRBV13	TRBJ1-2	NA	TGTGCCAGCAGCTTAGGCCGTTGGGGGGAGATCTACTATGGCTACACCTTC	CASSLGRWGEIYYGYTF
NA	TRBV18	TRBJ1-6	NA	TGTGCCAGCTCACCACGCCCTATAGGGGATTCACCCCTCCACTTT	CASSPRPIGDSPLHF
NA	TRBV20-1	TRBJ2-1	NA	TGCAGTGGGACTAAAAACAATGAGCAGTTCTTC	CSGTKNNEQFF
NA	TRBV9	TRBJ1-4	NA	TGTGCCAGCAGCAGCTCTGACTGGGGGGGAAAACTGTTTTTT	CASSSSDWGGKLFF
NA	TRBV11-3	TRBJ2-3	NA	TGTGCCAGCAGCTTCGGGATAAGGGAGGCAGATACGCAGTATTTT	CASSFGIREADTQYF
NA	TRBV27	TRBJ2-1	few	TGTGCCAGCAGTTTCGTAAACAATGAGCAGTTCTTC	CASSFVNNEQFF
TRBD1	TRBV5-4	TRBJ1-5	NA	TGTGCCAGCAGCTTGGGGGGACAGCGCAATCAGCCCCAGCATTTT	CASSLGGQRNQPQHF
NA	TRBV6-6	TRBJ2-7	NA	TGTGCCACCAGTTCAACGGGAGTCCACGAGCAGTACTTC	CATSSTGVHEQYF
NA	TRBV5-6	TRBJ2-3	NA	TGTGCCAGCAGCTCCTTGGGGGGAAGCACAGATACGCAGTATTTT	CASSSLGGSTDTQYF
TRBD1	TRBV5-1	TRBJ2-7	NA	TGCGCCAGCAGCTTAGACAGGGGCGAGCAGTACTTC	CASSLDRGEQYF
TRBD1	TRBV7-9	TRBJ2-7	NA	TGTGCCAGCAGCCACTGGGACAGCTCCTACGAGCAGTACTTC	CASSHWDSSYEQYF
NA	TRBV29-1	TRBJ1-1	NA	TGCAGCTCCCACGGGACAAGAGGAAACACTGAAGCTTTCTTT	CSSHGTRGNTEAFF
TRBD1	TRBV6-4	TRBJ1-2	NA	TGTGCCAGCAGTGCAGGGGGGAACGGCTACACCTTC	CASSAGGNGYTF
TRBD2	TRBV7-3	TRBJ2-5	NA	TGTGCCAGCAGCCCTTTAGCGGGGGGGGGCTTGACCCAGTACTTC	CASSPLAGGGLTQYF
TRBD2	TRBV11-2	TRBJ2-3	NA	TGTGCCAGCAGCTTTAGGACGGGGGGGCCGACAGATACGCAGTATTTT	CASSFRTGGPTDTQYF
NA	TRBV2	TRBJ2-7	NA	TGTGCCAGCAGCGGACTACTCTACGAGCAGTACTTC	CASSGLLYEQYF
TRBD1	TRBV6-5	TRBJ1-2	NA	TGTGCCAGCAGGGGACAGGGCAGTGGCTACACCTTC	CASRGQGSGYTF
TRBD1	TRBV18	TRBJ1-1	NA	TGTGCCAGCTCACCACAGGGGACAGGGGGCCGGAATGAAGCTTTCTTT	CASSPQGTGGRNEAFF
TRBD1	TRBV18	TRBJ1-1	NA	TGTGCCAGCTCACCGCTTACAGGGGACACTGAAGCTTTCTTT	CASSPLTGDTEAFF
NA	TRBV27	TRBJ2-1	NA	TGTGCCAGCAGTTTATGGGCAGGGGAGTGGGGGTACAATGAGCAGTTCTTC	CASSLWAGEWGYNEQFF
TRBD1	TRBV5-1	TRBJ2-4	NA	TGCGCCAGCAGCTCGGACAGGGGGGCCAAAAACATTCAGTACTTC	CASSSDRGAKNIQYF
NA	TRBV2	TRBJ2-7	NA	TGTGCCAGCAGTGAAGCGTTCTCAGGGGCGTCCTACGAGCAGTACTTC	CASSEAFSGASYEQYF
NA	TRBV7-6	TRBJ2-5	few	TGTGCCAGCAGTCAGGGGTCTGGGGCCCAAGAGACCCAGTACTTC	CASSQGSGAQETQYF